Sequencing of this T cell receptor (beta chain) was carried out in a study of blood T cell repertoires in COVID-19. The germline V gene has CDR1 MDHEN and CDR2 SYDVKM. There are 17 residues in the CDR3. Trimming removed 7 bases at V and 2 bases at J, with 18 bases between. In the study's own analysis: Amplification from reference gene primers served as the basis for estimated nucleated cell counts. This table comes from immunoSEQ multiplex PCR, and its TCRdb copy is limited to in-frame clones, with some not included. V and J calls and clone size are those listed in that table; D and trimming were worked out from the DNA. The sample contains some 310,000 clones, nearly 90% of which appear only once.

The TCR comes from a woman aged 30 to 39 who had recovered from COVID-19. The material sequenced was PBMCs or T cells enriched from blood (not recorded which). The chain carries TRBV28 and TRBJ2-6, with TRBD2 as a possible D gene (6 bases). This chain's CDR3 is CASNKPGGLTGANVLTF. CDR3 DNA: TGTGCCAGCAATAAACCAGGAGGGTTAACTGGGGCCAACGTCCTGACTTTC.